These 30 T cell receptor beta chains were all obtained from the same sample, sequenced in a study of blood T cell repertoires in COVID-19. Clones were read by immunoSEQ multiplex PCR, and TCRdb kept only the in-frame ones, dropping some. The sample consists of about 270,000 clones, 81% of them appearing once. The sample comprised peripheral blood. These receptors originate from a woman in her sixties with active or convalescent COVID-19.

This clone was seen a few times. The chain couples TRBV6-5 to TRBJ1-2; TRBD1 is a possible D gene (5 bases). This CDR3 comprises 13 residues. Germline lookup yields CDR1 MNHEY and CDR2 SVGAGI. V was trimmed by 7 bases and J by 5 bases, leaving 14 bases between them. Here the CDR3 reads CASISQGRYGYTF. In DNA, the CDR3 is TGTGCCAGCATCAGTCAGGGCCGGTATGGCTACACCTTC.

V and J are TRBV13 and TRBJ1-2, with TRBD1 as a possible D gene (5 bases). Germline CDR1 is PRHDT and CDR2 is FYEKMQ (reference sequence). The CDR3 covers 13 residues. V shed 6 bases and J shed 3 bases, with 11 bases lying between them. The DNA of the CDR3 is TGTGCCAGCAGTCCCGAAGGGGACTATGGCTACACCTTC. Its translation is CASSPEGDYGYTF.

The chain employs TRBV5-1 and TRBJ2-3; 10 nucleotides align to TRBD2. This CDR3 comprises 14 residues. With V trimmed by 6 bases and J by 3 bases, 4 bases remained unmatched. Per the germline V gene, CDR1 is SGHRS and CDR2 is YFSETQ. The CDR3 sequence: CASILAGATDTQYF. CDR3 sequence (DNA): TGCGCCAGCATCCTAGCGGGGGCGACAGATACGCAGTATTTT.

J is TRBJ1-2 and V is TRBV5-6; D is perhaps TRBD1 (5 bases). From germline, CDR1 is SGHDT and CDR2 YYEEEE. The CDR3 contains 12 residues. The V and J ends lost 4 bases and 7 bases respectively, with 11 bases between them. The CDR3 DNA follows: TGTGCCAGCAGCCCGGACATGTTTGGCTACACCTTC. It yields the protein CASSPDMFGYTF.

This chain links TRBV6-6 with TRBJ2-7, with 10 bases fitting TRBD2. In germline, CDR1 is MNHNY, CDR2 SVGAGI (reference sequence). The CDR3 sequence is 14 residues long. The V and J ends lost 8 bases and 2 bases, in that order; junction bases with no gene match: 6. The CDR3 DNA sequence: TGTGCCAGCGTCGTCAGCGGGGGGGCCTACGAGCAGTACTTC. It translates to CASVVSGGAYEQYF.

The chain couples TRBV12-3 or TRBV12-4 to TRBJ1-5; TRBD1 might be the D (6 bases). With 11 bases removed from V and 0 bases from J, the gap between germline ends came to 11 bases. This CDR3 is built from 13 residues. CDR3 coding DNA: TGTGCCGTAGGGGGTAATAGCAATCAGCCCCAGCATTTT. It yields the protein CAVGGNSNQPQHF.

This chain uses TRBV19 with TRBJ2-7; 10 bases agree with TRBD2. The trim removed 3 bases at V and 5 bases at J, leaving 4 bases unmatched. Germline V gene lookup returns CDR1 LNHDA and CDR2 SQIVND (reference sequence). The CDR3 has 14 residues. The CDR3 is CASSMKRGGHEQYF. The CDR3 nucleotides read TGTGCCAGTAGTATGAAGCGGGGGGGCCACGAGCAGTACTTC.

The genes are TRBV5-1 and TRBJ2-7; 15 bases fit TRBD2. The length of the CDR3 is 18 residues. Looked up from germline, CDR1 is SGHRS and CDR2 is YFSETQ. The trim removed 0 bases at V and 3 bases at J, leaving 7 bases unmatched. Here the CDR3 reads CASSLGTSGGALSYEQYF. The CDR3 coding sequence is TGCGCCAGCAGCTTGGGGACTAGCGGGGGGGCCTTAAGCTACGAGCAGTACTTC.

The J gene is TRBJ2-3, the V gene TRBV5-4, with 9 nucleotides matching TRBD2. Per the germline V gene, CDR1 is SGHNT and CDR2 is YYREEE (reference sequence). The V segment lost 5 bases and the J segment 2 bases; nucleotides outside the gene matches: 6. The CDR3 has 15 amino acids. The CDR3 here is CASSLRGGVTDTQYF. CDR3 nucleotide sequence: TGTGCCAGCAGTTTGCGGGGGGGGGTCACAGATACGCAGTATTTT.

V usage is TRBV7-3 and J usage is TRBJ2-3, with unresolved D. The germline gives CDR1 SGHTA, CDR2 FQGTGA. The V end lost 6 bases, the J end lost 6 bases, and 16 bases lay between the germline ends. The length of the CDR3 is 14 residues. CDR3 nucleotides: TGTGCCAGCAGTTCCTCCCCCCTCCCGGATACGCAGTATTTT. Protein: CASSSSPLPDTQYF.

The V and J genes are TRBV20-1 and TRBJ1-4; D not resolved. CDR3 length: 10 residues. Germline V gene data show CDR1 as DFQATT and CDR2 as SNEGSKA (reference sequence). Between the trimmed V and J ends, which lost 4 bases and 8 bases, there was a span of 5 bases. The CDR3 nucleotides are TGCAGTGCTATCGGGGAAAAACTGTTTTTT. Encoded protein: CSAIGEKLFF.

In its sample, this clone was seen many times. V is TRBV7-9 and J is TRBJ1-1; TRBD1 matches 8 bases. The germline V gene encodes CDR1 SEHNR and CDR2 FQNEAQ (reference sequence). V lost 3 bases to trimming and J lost 8 bases; unmatched junction nucleotides: 11. The CDR3 consists of 15 residues. Here the CDR3 DNA reads TGTGCCAGCAGCTTTACGACTATGGGACAGGTGGAAGCTTTCTTT. Translation gives CASSFTTMGQVEAFF. Full variable domain (missing parts from reference TRBV7-9 and TRBJ1-1): DTGVSQNPRHKITKRGQNVTFRCDPISEHNRLYWYRQTLGQGPEFLTYFQNEAQLEKSRLLSDRFSAERPKGSFSTLEIQRTEQGDSAMYLCASSFTTMGQVEAFFGQGTRLTVV.

V usage is TRBV4-1 and J usage is TRBJ1-2, with 7 bases fitting TRBD1. Trimming removed 1 base from V and 5 bases from J; junction bases left unmatched: 7. This CDR3 comprises 15 residues. Germline loops: CDR1 MGHRA, CDR2 YSYEKL. The CDR3 bases are TGCGCCAGCAGCCAAGGAGGGGGACAGACTTATGGCTACACCTTC. It translates to CASSQGGGQTYGYTF.

The DNA for the CDR3 is TGTGCCAGCAGCCTCAAAGGGGTGAACTATGGCTACACCTTC. This codes for CASSLKGVNYGYTF. V is TRBV3-1 (or the pseudogene TRBV3-2) and J is TRBJ1-2, with a tentative D call TRBD1 (5 bases). CDR3 length equals 14 residues. Trimming took off 4 bases at V and 2 bases at J, with 11 bases between the two ends. Germline CDR1 LGHDT, CDR2 YNNKEL (reference sequence).

The gene calls are TRBV19 and TRBJ1-5; the D gene is possibly TRBD1 (6 bases). Germline values: CDR1 LNHDA, CDR2 SQIVND (reference sequence). Trimming pared 7 bases from V and 5 bases from J, leaving 18 bases between. This CDR3 has 15 amino acids. CDR3 DNA: TGTGCCAGTACCCTAGGGCAGGGGCGAGATCAGCCCCAGCATTTT. As protein: CASTLGQGRDQPQHF.

This clone came up once. The genes are TRBV12-3 or TRBV12-4 and TRBJ1-1, with D hard to call. CDR3 size: 13 residues. The V end lost 0 bases, the J end lost 3 bases, and 5 bases lay between the germline ends. This chain's CDR3 is CASSLAGDTEAFF. CDR3 nucleotides: TGTGCCAGCAGTTTAGCCGGGGACACTGAAGCTTTCTTT.

Details on this clone: Other DNA sequences in this sample translate to the same CDR3. This chain uses TRBV29-1 with TRBJ1-2, with 7 nucleotides matching TRBD1. Looked up from germline, CDR1 is SQVTM and CDR2 is ANQGSEA. Losses at the gene ends were 6 bases for V and 4 bases for J; bases not matched to a gene: 8. The CDR3 runs to 13 residues. The CDR3 loop reads CSVEPGQSYGYTF. CDR3 nucleotide sequence: TGCAGCGTGGAACCGGGACAGAGCTATGGCTACACCTTC.

This chain joins TRBV6-2 or TRBV6-3 and TRBJ2-3; D gene uncertain. The CDR3 runs to 18 residues. V was pared by 7 bases and J by 0 bases, with 23 bases between. Germline V CDR1 and CDR2: MNHEY, SVGEGT. CDR3 DNA sequence: TGTGCCAGCAACCCTCTTGTCAGCCGGGTCTCTAGCACAGATACGCAGTATTTT. It specifies CASNPLVSRVSSTDTQYF.

The genes are TRBV7-2 and TRBJ1-6; 7 bases are a match to TRBD1. The CDR3 is 16 residues long. Germline CDR1 SGHTA, CDR2 FQGNSA. Losses at the gene ends were 6 bases for V and 4 bases for J; bases not matched to a gene: 9. In nucleotides, the CDR3 is TGTGCCAGCAGTTCTCCGGACAGGAGATATAATTCACCCCTCCACTTT. Protein: CASSSPDRRYNSPLHF. The entire variable domain, with the rest obtained from reference TRBV7-2 and TRBJ1-6, is as follows: GAGVSQSPSNKVTEKGKDVELRCDPISGHTALYWYRQSLGQGLEFLIYFQGNSAPDKSGLPSDRFSAERTGGSVSTLTIQRTQQEDSAVYLCASSSPDRRYNSPLHFGNGTRLTVT.

This chain connects TRBV4-2 to TRBJ2-7, with 8 bases that match TRBD2. Trimming cost V 0 bases and J 1 base; bases outside gene matches: 8. Per the germline V gene, CDR1 is LGHNA and CDR2 is YNFKEQ. The CDR3 runs to 17 residues. CDR3 loop: CASSQDRPGGDSYEQYF. The CDR3 DNA reads as TGTGCCAGCAGCCAAGATCGCCCCGGGGGGGATTCCTACGAGCAGTACTTC.

This chain links TRBV7-9 with TRBJ1-5, with no clear D. Germline CDR1 is SEHNR and CDR2 is FQNEAQ (reference sequence). The CDR3 is made up of 17 amino acids. V lost 0 bases and J lost 2, with 14 bases in between. The CDR3 nucleotides read TGTGCCAGCAGCTTAGCGAGAGGCGGATGGGGCAATCAGCCCCAGCATTTT. Translation: CASSLARGGWGNQPQHF.

The V call is TRBV3-1 (or the pseudogene TRBV3-2), the J call TRBJ2-6, with D perhaps matching TRBD1 (6 bases). The CDR3 has 20 residues. V was clipped by 1 base and J by 1 base, with 20 bases between them. Looked up from germline, CDR1 is LGHDT and CDR2 is YNNKEL (reference sequence). DNA for the CDR3: TGTGCCAGCAGCCAAGCGATCCGTCGGGACATCCGATCTGGGGCCAACGTCCTGACTTTC. Residues: CASSQAIRRDIRSGANVLTF.

The chain combines TRBV7-2 with TRBJ1-1, with D unresolved. The CDR3 spans 15 residues. Trimming cost V 4 bases and J 4 bases, with 16 bases left between them. The germline CDR1 and CDR2 sequences are SGHTA and FQGNSA. For the CDR3, the DNA is TGTGCCAGCAGCTGGCTTCCGCGGGGAAGCACTGAAGCTTTCTTT. Protein sequence: CASSWLPRGSTEAFF.

The chain couples TRBV7-2 to TRBJ2-6; tentatively, D is TRBD1 (6 bases). The V end was cut by 3 bases, the J end by 2 bases, with 11 bases between. This CDR3 is built from 16 residues. Germline assignment: CDR1 SGHTA and CDR2 FQGNSA. CDR3 coding DNA: TGTGCCAGCAGCTTCTTAGGGGGAACTGGGGCCAACGTCCTGACTTTC. Protein product: CASSFLGGTGANVLTF.

CDR3 nucleotides: TGTGCCAGCAGTCCACAGGGTCCCCGAGAGACCCAGTACTTC. It yields the protein CASSPQGPRETQYF. The V and J genes are TRBV6-5 and TRBJ2-5; TRBD1 is a possible D gene (6 bases). Germline CDR1 MNHEY, CDR2 SVGAGI. Trimming cost V 5 bases and J 4 bases, with 14 bases left between them. The CDR3 spans 14 residues.

The chain uses TRBV5-5 and TRBJ2-7, with 7 bases lining up with TRBD1. With 2 bases clipped from V and 0 bases from J, the junction kept 8 bases outside the gene matches. This CDR3 has 16 amino acids. Per the germline V gene, CDR1 is SGHKS and CDR2 is YYEKEE (reference sequence). In DNA, the CDR3 is TGTGCCAGCAGCTTTTGGACAGGATATTTCTCCTACGAGCAGTACTTC. This gives the protein CASSFWTGYFSYEQYF.

This rearrangement joins TRBV28 to TRBJ1-2; D might be TRBD1 (6 bases). The CDR3 has 14 amino acids. Between the trimmed V and J ends, which lost 2 bases and 5 bases, there was a span of 12 bases. Germline CDR1 MDHEN, CDR2 SYDVKM. The CDR3 loop reads CASSLAAGEYGYTF. The CDR3 DNA sequence: TGTGCCAGCAGTTTAGCGGCAGGGGAGTATGGCTACACCTTC.

This chain connects TRBV5-1 to TRBJ2-3; tentatively, D is TRBD2 (6 bases). V lost 3 bases, J lost 0 bases, and 14 bases lay in between. This CDR3 is 16 amino acids long. Germline V lookup: CDR1 SGHRS, CDR2 YFSETQ. CDR3 protein: CASSSAPGLSTDTQYF. In nucleotides, the CDR3 is TGCGCCAGCAGCTCTGCACCGGGACTGAGCACAGATACGCAGTATTTT.

This chain uses TRBV5-1 with TRBJ2-2; 7 nucleotides match TRBD1. Germline values: CDR1 SGHRS, CDR2 YFSETQ. The V gene end was trimmed by 4 bases and the J gene end by 3 bases; junction bases not matched to a gene: 3. The CDR3 is made up of 14 amino acids. DNA for the CDR3: TGCGCCAGCAGCCGAACAGGGGACACCGGGGAGCTGTTTTTT. It specifies CASSRTGDTGELFF.

The V gene is TRBV9, the J gene TRBJ2-1; no firm D call. Trimming removed 1 base from V and 5 bases from J, with 10 bases in between. CDR3 length: 14 residues. In germline, CDR1 is SGDLS, CDR2 YYNGEE. The CDR3 here is CASSVWSGDNEQFF. CDR3 bases: TGTGCCAGCAGCGTATGGTCAGGTGACAATGAGCAGTTCTTC.